A selection of T cell receptor beta chains follows, all from one sample in a study of T cell changes during pregnancy in multiple sclerosis. Here immunoSEQ multiplex PCR was the method, and the copy in TCRdb shows in-frame clones only, minus some. The data contain some 85,000 clones, roughly 93% of them singletons. The sequencing used peripheral blood, collected in the third trimester of pregnancy. The receptors come from a female donor with multiple sclerosis, enrolled in a pregnancy study. The CDR3 runs from the conserved cysteine through the conserved F or W. D genes are given only for firm matches.

>TRBD1|TRBJ2-7|13|TRBV2
TGTGCCAGTAGGGCGAACAGGGGCGACGAGCAGTACTTC
CASRANRGDEQYF
>NA|TRBJ2-7|15|TRBV2
TGTGCCACCCTTAGCCGGGACACCCTTACTGACGAGCAGTACTTC
CATLSRDTLTDEQYF
>TRBD2|TRBJ2-5|16|TRBV5-1
TGCGCCAGCTCCGGTAGCGGGAGGTCGACGGGTGAGACCCAGTACTTC
CASSGSGRSTGETQYF
>NA|TRBJ1-1|13|TRBV6-1
TGTGCGGCCAGCAATGGGAGGAACACTGAAGCTTTCTTT
CAASNGRNTEAFF
>TRBD1|TRBJ1-2|15|TRBV19
TGTGCCAGTAGTATCAACAGGGGGCCTGACTATGGCTACACCTTC
CASSINRGPDYGYTF
>TRBD1|TRBJ2-6|21|TRBV6-1
TGTGCCAGCAGAGAACTACGGTCCCGGGACAGGGGAACCTCTGGGGCCAACGTCCTGACTTTC
CASRELRSRDRGTSGANVLTF
>NA|TRBJ1-3|15|TRBV7-9
TGTGCCAGCAGGCCCCCGGACATTGCTGGAAACACCATATATTTT
CASRPPDIAGNTIYF
>NA|TRBJ1-5|15|TRBV27
TGTGCCAGCAGTTTAAGCCCGGGTTCGGATCAGCCCCAGCATTTT
CASSLSPGSDQPQHF
>TRBD1|TRBJ2-7|15|TRBV25-1
TGTGCCAGCAGTGAATTAAGAGGGGGCGGGTACGAGCAGTACTTC
CASSELRGGGYEQYF
>NA|TRBJ2-1|12|TRBV6-5
TGTGCCAGCAGTGACGACAAGAATGAGCAGTTCTTC
CASSDDKNEQFF
>TRBD1|TRBJ1-4|15|TRBV13
TGTGCCAGCAGCCGGAACAGGGGAAATAATGAAAAACTGTTTTTT
CASSRNRGNNEKLFF
>TRBD1|TRBJ2-7|14|TRBV5-1
TGCGCCAGCAGCAGGGACAGGAGGACCTACGAGCAGTACTTC
CASSRDRRTYEQYF
>TRBD1|TRBJ2-1|17|TRBV27
TGTGCCAGCTCCCCGGGACAGGGGGCTATTGGATGGAATGAGCAGTTCTTC
CASSPGQGAIGWNEQFF
>NA|TRBJ1-1|12|TRBV5-4
TGTGCCAGCAGCAACAAGAGGGCTGAAGCTTTCTTT
CASSNKRAEAFF
>NA|TRBJ1-1|13|TRBV30
TGTGCCTGGAGTCCCCCCGCAGGGACTGAAGCTTTCTTT
CAWSPPAGTEAFF
>NA|TRBJ2-3|17|TRBV12-5
TGTGCTAGTGGCTTGCGGCACTTGGGACAGCGGGCAGATACGCAGTATTTT
CASGLRHLGQRADTQYF
>NA|TRBJ2-1|15|TRBV6-1
TGTGCCAGCAGTGAACCAGGGGTCAACTACAATGAGCAGTTCTTC
CASSEPGVNYNEQFF
>NA|TRBJ1-2|13|TRBV5-1
TGCGCCAGCAGCTTGTACGGTCGCTATGGCTACACCTTC
CASSLYGRYGYTF
>TRBD2|TRBJ2-2|16|TRBV6-1
TGTGCCAGCAGTGAAGAGGCGGGAGGAAGCACCGGGGAGCTGTTTTTT
CASSEEAGGSTGELFF
>NA|TRBJ1-1|14|TRBV30
TGTGCCTGGAGTGTGCACAGCTTAAACACTGAAGCTTTCTTT
CAWSVHSLNTEAFF
>NA|TRBJ1-3|15|TRBV5-4
TGTGCCAGCAGCTCTGCTTCTATCTCTGGAAACACCATATATTTT
CASSSASISGNTIYF
>NA|TRBJ2-3|14|TRBV28
TGTGCCAGCAGTTACCACGGGGTCACAGATACGCAGTATTTT
CASSYHGVTDTQYF
>NA|TRBJ2-3|12|TRBV30
TGTGCCTGGGGTGAAATAGAAGATACGCAGTATTTT
CAWGEIEDTQYF
>NA|TRBJ1-1|13|TRBV18
TGTGCCAGCTCGACAGGTCAGAACACTGAAGCTTTCTTT
CASSTGQNTEAFF